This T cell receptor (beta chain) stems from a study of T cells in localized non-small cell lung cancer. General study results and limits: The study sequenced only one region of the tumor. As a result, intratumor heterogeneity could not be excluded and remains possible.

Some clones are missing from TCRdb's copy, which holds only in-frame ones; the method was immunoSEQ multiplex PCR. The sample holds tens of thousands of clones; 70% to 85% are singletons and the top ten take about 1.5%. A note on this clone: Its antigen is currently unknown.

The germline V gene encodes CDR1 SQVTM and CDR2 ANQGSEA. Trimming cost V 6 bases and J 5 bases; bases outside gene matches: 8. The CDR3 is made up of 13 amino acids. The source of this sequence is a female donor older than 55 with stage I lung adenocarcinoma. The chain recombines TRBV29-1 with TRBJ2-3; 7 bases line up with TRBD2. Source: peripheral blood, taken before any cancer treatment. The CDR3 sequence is CSVGEGAKDTQYF. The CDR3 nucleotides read TGCAGCGTGGGGGAGGGAGCGAAAGATACGCAGTATTTT.